The T cell receptor beta chain under discussion was sequenced for a study of cytomegalovirus exposure and HLA in healthy donors. Study-wide results and limits: In vitro experiments confirmed that a few CMV-associated chains were specific for CMV antigens. Immune exposure information comprised only CMV serostatus. Compared with the roughly 700-donor mean, an Asian-associated ancestry cluster reportedly had fewer N-insertions, according to a later analysis.

The PCR was carried out with 60 Vbeta primers and 13 Jbeta primers. Profiled with immunoSEQ multiplex PCR; TCRdb holds only in-frame clones, not every one. The sample shows roughly 130,000 clones, 82% of them seen only once. This clone was counted between two and nine times. The antigen is unknown. This TCR was sampled from a boy aged 2 to 10 in good health and CMV-seronegative. The sequenced material came from PBMCs.

The CDR3 nucleotides read TGTGCCAGCAGTGAGGACAGGATGAACACTGAAGCTTTCTTT. Translation: CASSEDRMNTEAFF. The chain uses TRBV2 and TRBJ1-1, with 7 bases that match TRBD1. Per the germline V gene, CDR1 is SNHLY and CDR2 is FYNNEI. Germline trimming cut 3 bases from V and 0 bases from J; bases unmatched to any gene: 1. The CDR3 spans 14 residues.